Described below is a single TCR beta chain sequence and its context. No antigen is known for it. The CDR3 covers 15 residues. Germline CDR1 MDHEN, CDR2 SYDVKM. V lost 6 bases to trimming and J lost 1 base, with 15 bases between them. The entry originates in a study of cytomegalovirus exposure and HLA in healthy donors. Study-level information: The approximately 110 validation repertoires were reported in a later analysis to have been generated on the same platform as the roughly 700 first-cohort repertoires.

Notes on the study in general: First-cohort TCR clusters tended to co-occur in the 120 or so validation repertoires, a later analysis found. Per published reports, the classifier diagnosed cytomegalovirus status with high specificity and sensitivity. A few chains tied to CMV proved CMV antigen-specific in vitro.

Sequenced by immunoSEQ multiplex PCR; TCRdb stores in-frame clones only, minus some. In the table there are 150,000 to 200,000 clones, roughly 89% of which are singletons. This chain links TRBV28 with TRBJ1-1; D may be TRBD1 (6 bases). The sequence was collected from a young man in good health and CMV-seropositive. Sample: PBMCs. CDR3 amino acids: CASSQFGQKNTEAFF. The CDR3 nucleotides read TGTGCCAGCAGCCAATTCGGACAGAAGAACACTGAAGCTTTCTTT.